This paragraph reports one T cell receptor (beta chain). What it binds is not known. TCRdb's table, derived via immunoSEQ multiplex PCR, lists solely in-frame clones and lacks some. This table has more than 60,000 clones, roughly 90% appearing once. Noted time point: peripheral blood 6 weeks after treatment start. The data are from a study of PD-L1 blockade in urothelial cancer. Study summary: Beginning in the mid-2010s, patients received atezolizumab, given as 1,200 mg intravenously every 3 weeks. Blood samples had a median of approximately 150,000 T cells, just under 85,000 unique TCRs, and clonality approximately 0.086. Study findings and constraints: In blood sampled pretreatment, TCR clonality below the median predicted better survival.

V was clipped by 6 bases and J by 0 bases, with 9 bases between them. This CDR3 is built from 15 residues. Germline CDR1 reads MNHEY; CDR2 reads SVGAGI. The starting material was PBMCs, obtained around atezolizumab (anti-PD-L1) treatment. The receptor's source is a man in his 60s with urothelial cancer. J is TRBJ2-6 and V is TRBV6-5; the D is unclear. In DNA, the CDR3 is TGTGCCAGCAGCCCCCAGGTCTCTGGGGCCAACGTCCTGACTTTC. Translated: CASSPQVSGANVLTF.